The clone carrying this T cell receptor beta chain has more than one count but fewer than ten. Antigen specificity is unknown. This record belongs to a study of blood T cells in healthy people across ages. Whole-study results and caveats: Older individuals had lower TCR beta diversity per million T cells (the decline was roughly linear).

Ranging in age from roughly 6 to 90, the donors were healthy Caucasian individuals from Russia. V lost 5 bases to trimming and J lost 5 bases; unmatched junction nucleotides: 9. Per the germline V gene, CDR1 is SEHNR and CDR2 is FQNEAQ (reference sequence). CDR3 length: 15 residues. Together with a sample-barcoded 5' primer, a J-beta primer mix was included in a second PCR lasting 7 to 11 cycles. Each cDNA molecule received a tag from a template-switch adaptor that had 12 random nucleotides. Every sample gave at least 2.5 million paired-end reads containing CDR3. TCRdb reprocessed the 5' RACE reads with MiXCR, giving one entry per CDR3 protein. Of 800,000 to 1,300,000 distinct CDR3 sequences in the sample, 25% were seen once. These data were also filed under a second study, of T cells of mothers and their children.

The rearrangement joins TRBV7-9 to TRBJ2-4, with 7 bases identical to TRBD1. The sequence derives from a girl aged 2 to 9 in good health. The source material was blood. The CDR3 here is CASSRGPRDQNIQYF. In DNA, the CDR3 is TGTGCCAGCAGCAGGGGGCCCAGGGACCAAAACATTCAGTACTTC.